This TCR beta chain was identified in a study of blood T cell repertoires in COVID-19. Authors' methods: It was from reference gene primer amplification that nucleated cell counts were estimated. Only in-frame clones appear in the TCRdb table, and some are missing; sequencing was by immunoSEQ multiplex PCR. Clone size and the V and J calls come from that table; the DNA yielded D and trimming. The sample shows about 170,000 clones, 83% of them seen only once. This CDR3 spans 13 amino acids. The germline V gene encodes CDR1 SGHDT and CDR2 YYEEEE. V lost 5 bases and J lost 8, with 13 bases in between. Membership in each cohort depended on participant-reported clinical history.

Material for sequencing was PBMCs or T cells enriched from blood (not recorded which). The receptor's source is a woman aged 45-65 years who had recovered from COVID-19. This chain uses TRBV5-6 with TRBJ1-4; TRBD1 might be the D (5 bases). CDR3 DNA sequence: TGTGCCAGCAGACGGGGGTCAACAGAAAAACTGTTTTTT. This codes for CASRRGSTEKLFF.